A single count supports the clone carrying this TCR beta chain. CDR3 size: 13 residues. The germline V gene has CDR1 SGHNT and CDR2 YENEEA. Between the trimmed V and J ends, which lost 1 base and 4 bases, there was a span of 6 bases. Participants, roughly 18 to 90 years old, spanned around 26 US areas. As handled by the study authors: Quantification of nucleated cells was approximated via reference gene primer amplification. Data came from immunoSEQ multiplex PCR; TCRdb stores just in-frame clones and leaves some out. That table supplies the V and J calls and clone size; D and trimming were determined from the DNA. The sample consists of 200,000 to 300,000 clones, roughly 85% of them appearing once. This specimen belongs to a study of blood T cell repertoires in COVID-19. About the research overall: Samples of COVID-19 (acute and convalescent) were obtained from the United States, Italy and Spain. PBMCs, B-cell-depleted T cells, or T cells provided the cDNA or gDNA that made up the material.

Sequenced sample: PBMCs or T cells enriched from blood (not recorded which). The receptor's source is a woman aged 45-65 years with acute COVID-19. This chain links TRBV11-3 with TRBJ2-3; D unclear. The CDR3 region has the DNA TGTGCCAGCAGCTTAGCACGGTCAGATACGCAGTATTTT. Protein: CASSLARSDTQYF.